A single sample gave rise to the 14 T cell receptor beta chains below, sequenced in a study of human T cells and chemical hapten exposure (dated by TCRdb to the early 2020s). Receptors were amplified or captured by RACE. Sequencing relied on a NextSeq 500. TCRdb trimmed the raw reads at Q25, called clones with MiXCR and kept productive beta chains. Every CDR3 protein is listed once, alongside the most common genes and DNA of its rows. Recorded for this sample are fewer than 80,000 distinct CDR3 sequences; 11% of them occurred a single time. The biggest ten clones account for roughly 2.1% of the sample. This specimen's time point label, interpreted: patch test 3, about 24 weeks after DPC sensitization. According to the study, the label for this sample's treatment or condition signals: therapeutic diphenylcyclopropenone sensitization with weekly scalp DPC. The source material was whole blood, sampled in connection with sensitization to the hapten diphenylcyclopropenone (DPC). The source is a woman in her thirties with alopecia areata. Some clones in this sample may be carry-over from other donors' samples.

This clonotype was observed at least ten times. The V gene is TRBV12-3 or TRBV12-4, the J gene TRBJ1-5, with 8 bases matching TRBD1. After removal of 7 bases from V and 5 bases from J, the junction contained 4 bases not matched to a gene. The CDR3 covers 13 residues. CDR3 sequence: CASTSGGHQPQHF. CDR3 nucleotide sequence: TGTGCCAGCACCTCAGGGGGCCATCAGCCCCAGCATTTT.

This clonotype was seen a few times. This chain links TRBV28 with TRBJ2-6; D unclear. Germline CDR1 MDHEN, CDR2 SYDVKM. The CDR3 runs to 13 residues. With 5 bases removed from V and 1 base from J, the gap between germline ends came to 3 bases. The CDR3 DNA sequence: TGTGCCAGCAGTAGATCTGGGGCCAACGTCCTGACTTTC. Translated, it gives CASSRSGANVLTF.

A few counts support this clonotype. The chain carries TRBV18 and TRBJ2-7; D is unclear. The CDR3 totals 10 residues. V dropped 6 bases and J dropped 2 bases, with 2 bases sitting between them. The germline gives CDR1 KGHSH, CDR2 LQKENI. The CDR3 nucleotides read TGTGCCAGCTCGGCCTACGAGCAGTACTTC. Translation: CASSAYEQYF.

This clonotype showed up many times. V and J are TRBV7-8 and TRBJ2-5; 13 bases are shared with TRBD2. From germline, CDR1 is SGHVS and CDR2 FQNEAQ. The CDR3 extends over 17 amino acids. The J segment lost 5 bases and the V segment lost 2 bases, leaving 8 bases of the junction unmatched. The CDR3 bases are TGTGCCAGCAGCTTAATTAGGACTAGCGGGGGCCGTGAGACCCAGTACTTC. Its protein is CASSLIRTSGGRETQYF. The entire variable domain, with the rest obtained from reference TRBV7-8 and TRBJ2-5, is as follows: GAGVSQSPRYKVAKRGQDVALRCDPISGHVSLFWYQQALGQGPEFLTYFQNEAQLDKSGLPSDRFFAERPEGSVSTLKIQRTQQEDSAVYLCASSLIRTSGGRETQYFGPGTRLLVL.

The CDR3 loop reads CASSFTGSTEAFF. The CDR3 DNA follows: TGTGCCAGCAGCTTTACAGGGAGCACTGAAGCTTTCTTT. The chain combines TRBV7-2 with TRBJ1-1, with a possible D match to TRBD1 (6 bases). The CDR3 contains 13 residues. Trimming took off 3 bases at V and 4 bases at J, with 9 bases between the two ends. Germline assignment: CDR1 SGHTA and CDR2 FQGNSA.

This clonotype was detected many times. V gene TRBV7-2 combines with J gene TRBJ2-3; TRBD2 is a possible D gene (6 bases). With 8 bases removed from V and 5 bases from J, the gap between germline ends came to 11 bases. The CDR3 totals 12 residues. The germline CDR1 and CDR2 sequences are SGHTA and FQGNSA. The CDR3 DNA reads as TGTGCCAGCTCCCGGGAGTTAGATACGCAGTATTTT. It encodes CASSRELDTQYF. The complete variable domain, with remaining parts taken from reference TRBV7-2 and TRBJ2-3, reads GAGVSQSPSNKVTEKGKDVELRCDPISGHTALYWYRQSLGQGLEFLIYFQGNSAPDKSGLPSDRFSAERTGGSVSTLTIQRTQQEDSAVYLCASSRELDTQYFGPGTRLTVL.

V is TRBV20-1 and J is TRBJ2-5; the D is unclear. The CDR3 has 13 amino acids. The V gene's germline CDR1 is DFQATT and CDR2 SNEGSKA (reference sequence). V shed 6 bases and J shed 2 bases, with 13 bases lying between them. The CDR3, as DNA: TGCAGTGCCCAACGACTGGGACAAGAGACCCAGTACTTC. The encoded protein is CSAQRLGQETQYF.

The sample holds a few counts of this clonotype. J is TRBJ2-1 and V is TRBV20-1, with D possibly matching TRBD1 (5 bases). V lost 0 bases to trimming and J lost 0 bases, with 18 bases between them. The CDR3 consists of 18 residues. Germline V gene data show CDR1 as DFQATT and CDR2 as SNEGSKA (reference sequence). The DNA for the CDR3 is TGCAGTGCTAGAGATCAGATATCTGGGGCCTCCTCCTACAATGAGCAGTTCTTC. It codes for CSARDQISGASSYNEQFF.

In its sample, this clonotype was seen a few times. The V call is TRBV28, the J call TRBJ1-4; D gene ambiguous. V was shortened by 3 bases and J by 5 bases, with 13 bases between the two germline ends. The CDR3 length is 15 residues. Germline-derived CDR1 and CDR2 are MDHEN and SYDVKM. The CDR3 sequence: CASSFARELNEKLFF. The CDR3 region has the DNA TGTGCCAGCAGTTTCGCACGGGAATTAAATGAAAAACTGTTTTTT. The whole variable domain, filled in from reference TRBV28 and TRBJ1-4, reads DVKVTQSSRYLVKRTGEKVFLECVQDMDHENMFWYRQDPGLGLRLIYFSYDVKMKEKGDIPEGYSVSREKKERFSLILESASTNQTSMYLCASSFARELNEKLFFGSGTQLSVL.

This clonotype was seen a few times. The chain combines TRBV9 with TRBJ2-7; 9 bases match TRBD1. The V segment lost 5 bases and the J segment 2 bases; nucleotides outside the gene matches: 8. The CDR3 covers 15 residues. Germline V gene data show CDR1 as SGDLS and CDR2 as YYNGEE. CDR3 sequence reads: CASRDTGGVPYEQYF. In DNA, the CDR3 is TGTGCCAGCAGAGATACAGGGGGCGTTCCCTACGAGCAGTACTTC.

This chain uses TRBV4-1 with TRBJ1-2; TRBD1 is a possible D gene (6 bases). V was clipped by 3 bases and J by 1 base, with 12 bases between them. CDR3 size: 15 residues. CDR1 and CDR2 from the germline V gene are MGHRA and YSYEKL. The DNA of the CDR3 is TGCGCCAGCAGCCAGTCGGGGGCCGGTAACTATGGCTACACCTTC. It is translated as CASSQSGAGNYGYTF.

The chain is built from TRBV29-1 and TRBJ2-7; D is uncertain. CDR3 size: 13 residues. The ends were cut back, 4 bases at V and 0 bases at J, with 10 bases in the middle. CDR1 SQVTM and CDR2 ANQGSEA come from the germline V gene. The CDR3 loop reads CSVAGRTSYEQYF. DNA of the CDR3: TGCAGCGTTGCGGGTCGGACCTCCTACGAGCAGTACTTC.

This clonotype was counted ten times or more. CDR3 in DNA: TGTGCCATTGCAGACAGGGATCCCACGGCAGATACGCAGTATTTT. Translation: CAIADRDPTADTQYF. The chain is built from TRBV28 and TRBJ2-3, with 7 bases fitting TRBD1. V trimming: 10 bases; J trimming: 4 bases; junction bases outside the gene matches: 14. Germline-derived CDR1 and CDR2 are MDHEN and SYDVKM. The CDR3 totals 15 residues.

The CDR3 loop is CASSIGLAGVEQFF. Here the CDR3 DNA reads TGTGCCAGTAGTATTGGTCTAGCGGGAGTTGAGCAGTTCTTC. V usage is TRBV19 and J usage is TRBJ2-1; 10 nucleotides align to TRBD2. CDR3 length: 14 amino acids. V gave up 3 bases and J gave up 9 bases; unmatched junction bases: 5. Germline values: CDR1 LNHDA, CDR2 SQIVND (reference sequence).